The text below deals with one T cell receptor (beta chain). Its antigen remains unidentified. These data are taken from a study of T cells and copy number aberrations in small-cell lung cancer. General study results and limits: Tumors with more copy number aberrations had lower T-cell density, richness, clonality. Compared with adjacent lung tissue, tumors had lower T-cell richness and clonality and non-significantly lower density.

Limited-stage small-cell lung cancer patients underwent surgery between the late 2000s and the early 2020s. Some clones are missing from TCRdb's copy, which holds only in-frame ones; the method was immunoSEQ multiplex PCR. The table lists approximately 560 clones, 85% to 95% of them singletons. The clonotype originates from a man aged 45-65 years with small cell lung cancer. The sequenced material came from tumor tissue.

DNA for the CDR3: TGTGCCTGGAGGGCGTGGGGGACGACAGATACGCAGTATTTT. Translating gives CAWRAWGTTDTQYF. V usage is TRBV30 and J usage is TRBJ2-3, with D perhaps given as TRBD1 or TRBD2 (5 bases each). The length of the CDR3 is 14 residues. The ends were cut back, 3 bases at V and 3 bases at J, with 13 bases in the middle. CDR1 is GTSNPN, CDR2 SVGIG, per germline (reference sequence).